The sequence of this T cell receptor (beta chain) was determined in a study of blood T cell repertoires in COVID-19. Across the study: Samples of COVID-19 (acute and convalescent) were obtained from the United States, Italy and Spain. Sample material is recorded as cDNA or gDNA derived from T cells, B-cell-depleted T cells, or PBMCs.

This clone appeared once. Germline V gene data show CDR1 as LNHNV and CDR2 as YYDKDF (reference sequence). The length of the CDR3 is 12 residues. With 5 bases clipped from V and 8 bases from J, the junction kept 5 bases outside the gene matches. Authors' processing steps: The assay estimated nucleated cells by amplifying reference gene primers. TCRdb's copy holds only in-frame clones and misses some; the assay was immunoSEQ multiplex PCR. For V, J and clone size, that table is used; D and trimming come from the DNA. In the table there are about 260,000 clones, around 86% of which are singletons. The J gene is TRBJ1-2, the V gene TRBV15, with 7 bases lining up with TRBD1. The sequence came from a woman in her forties who had recovered from COVID-19. Material: peripheral blood. CDR3 coding DNA: TGTGCCACCAGCGGACAGGACAGGGGCTACACCTTC. The encoded protein is CATSGQDRGYTF.